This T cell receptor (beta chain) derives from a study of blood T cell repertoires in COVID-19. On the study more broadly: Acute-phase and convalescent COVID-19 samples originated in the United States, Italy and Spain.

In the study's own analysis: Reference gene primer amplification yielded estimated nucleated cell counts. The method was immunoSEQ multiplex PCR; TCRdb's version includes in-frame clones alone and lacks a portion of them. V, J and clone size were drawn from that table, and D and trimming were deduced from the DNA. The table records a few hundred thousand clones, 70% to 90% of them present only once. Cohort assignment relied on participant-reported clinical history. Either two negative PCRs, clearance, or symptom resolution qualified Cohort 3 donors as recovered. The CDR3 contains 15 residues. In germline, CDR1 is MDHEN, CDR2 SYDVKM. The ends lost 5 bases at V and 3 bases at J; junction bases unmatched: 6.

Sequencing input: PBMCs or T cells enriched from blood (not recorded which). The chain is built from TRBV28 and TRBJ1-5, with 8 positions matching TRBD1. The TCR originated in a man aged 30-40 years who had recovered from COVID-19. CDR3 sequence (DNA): TGTGCCAGCAGTGCCGGGACAGGCCTCAATCAGCCCCAGCATTTT. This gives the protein CASSAGTGLNQPQHF.